Sequencing of this T cell receptor beta chain was carried out in a study of vaccination and CD4 T cells after COVID-19. The germline V gene encodes CDR1 SGHNT and CDR2 YYREEE (reference sequence). This CDR3 has 14 residues. The V gene end was trimmed by 2 bases and the J gene end by 6 bases; junction bases not matched to a gene: 6. As to this clonotype: As yet, its antigen is unknown.

Sequence data for DNA of cultured CD4+ T cells were generated by the Oncomine TCR Beta short-read assay. Using its own MiXCR run on the PCR reads, TCRdb lists one record per CDR3 protein. The data hold 10,000 to 15,000 distinct CDR3 sequences, with approximately 74% observed a single time. Treatment meaning: roughly 10-day PBMC culture with coronavirus spike peptide pools or control peptides (ViraFEST assay). The source of this sequence is a human donor who received a COVID-19 vaccine. The J gene is TRBJ2-7, the V gene TRBV5-4, with 9 bases aligning to TRBD1. The input for sequencing was CD4+ T cells from blood, cultured in vitro, taken after SARS-CoV-2 vaccination. The CDR3 nucleotides read TGTGCCAGCAGCTTACAGGGGGCATTTGTCGAGCAGTACTTC. Encoded protein: CASSLQGAFVEQYF.